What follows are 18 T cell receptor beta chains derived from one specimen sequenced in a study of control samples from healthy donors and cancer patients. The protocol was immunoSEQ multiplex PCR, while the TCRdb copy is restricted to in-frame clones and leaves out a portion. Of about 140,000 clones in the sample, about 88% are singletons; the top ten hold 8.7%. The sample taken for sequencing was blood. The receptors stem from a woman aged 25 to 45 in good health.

CDR3 region: CSVGTSGYNEQFF. The CDR3 bases are TGCAGCGTCGGGACTAGCGGGTACAATGAGCAGTTCTTC. V usage is TRBV29-1 and J usage is TRBJ2-1; 12 bases agree with TRBD2. This CDR3 contains 13 residues. CDR1 and CDR2 (germline): SQVTM, ANQGSEA. V trimming: 6 bases; J trimming: 4 bases; junction bases outside the gene matches: 1.

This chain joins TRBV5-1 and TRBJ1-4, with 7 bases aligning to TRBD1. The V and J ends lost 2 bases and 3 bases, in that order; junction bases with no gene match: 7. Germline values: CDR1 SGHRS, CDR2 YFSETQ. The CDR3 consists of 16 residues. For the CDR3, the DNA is TGCGCCAGCAGCTTACAAACAGGGGCGCCTAATGAAAAACTGTTTTTT. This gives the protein CASSLQTGAPNEKLFF.

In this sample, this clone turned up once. CDR3 nucleotides: TGTGCCAGTAGTATTGGACGGAGTGGAGCAACTAATGAAAAACTGTTTTTT. Residues: CASSIGRSGATNEKLFF. The chain recombines TRBV19 with TRBJ1-4; D is unresolved. This CDR3 spans 17 amino acids. The V end was cut by 3 bases, the J end by 0 bases, with 14 bases between. CDR1 is LNHDA, CDR2 SQIVND, per germline (reference sequence).

The CDR3 DNA is TGTGCCAGTACCATCGGACAGGGGGCGATGAGGCTGTTTTTT. Protein sequence: CASTIGQGAMRLFF. The chain employs TRBV19 and TRBJ1-4; TRBD1 matches 11 bases. The CDR3 covers 14 residues. Germline V CDR1 and CDR2: LNHDA, SQIVND (reference sequence). V was clipped by 7 bases and J by 14 bases; unmatched bases: 12.

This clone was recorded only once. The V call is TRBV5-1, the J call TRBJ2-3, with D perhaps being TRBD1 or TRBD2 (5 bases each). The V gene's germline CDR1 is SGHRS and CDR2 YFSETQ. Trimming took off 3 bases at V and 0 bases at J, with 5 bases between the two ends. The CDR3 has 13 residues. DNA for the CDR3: TGCGCCAGCAGCTGGGGGAGCACAGATACGCAGTATTTT. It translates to CASSWGSTDTQYF.

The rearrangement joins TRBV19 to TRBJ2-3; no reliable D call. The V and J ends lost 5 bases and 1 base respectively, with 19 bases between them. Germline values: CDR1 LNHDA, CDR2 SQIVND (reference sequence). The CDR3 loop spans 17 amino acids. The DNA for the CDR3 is TGTGCCAGTAGTGGTCGAGTCGGGCCTGGGGGCACAGATACGCAGTATTTT. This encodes CASSGRVGPGGTDTQYF. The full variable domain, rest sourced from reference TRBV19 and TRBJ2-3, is DGGITQSPKYLFRKEGQNVTLSCEQNLNHDAMYWYRQDPGQGLRLIYYSQIVNDFQKGDIAEGYSVSREKKESFPLTVTSAQKNPTAFYLCASSGRVGPGGTDTQYFGPGTRLTVL.

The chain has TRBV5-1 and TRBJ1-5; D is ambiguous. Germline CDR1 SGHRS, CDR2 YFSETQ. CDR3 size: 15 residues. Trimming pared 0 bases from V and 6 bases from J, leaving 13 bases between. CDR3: CASSLDPDPFQPQHF. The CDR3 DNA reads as TGCGCCAGCAGCTTGGACCCGGACCCCTTTCAGCCCCAGCATTTT.

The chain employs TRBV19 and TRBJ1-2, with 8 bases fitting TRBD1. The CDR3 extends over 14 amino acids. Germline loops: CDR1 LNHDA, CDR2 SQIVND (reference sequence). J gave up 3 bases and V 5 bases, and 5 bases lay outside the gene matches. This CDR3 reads CASSGDRRDYGYTF. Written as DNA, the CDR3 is TGTGCCAGTAGTGGGGACAGGCGGGACTATGGCTACACCTTC.

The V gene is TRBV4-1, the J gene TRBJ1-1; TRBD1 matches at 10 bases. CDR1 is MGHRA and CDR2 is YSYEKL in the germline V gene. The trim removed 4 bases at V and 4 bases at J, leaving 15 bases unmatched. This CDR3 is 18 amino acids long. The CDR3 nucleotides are TGCGCCAGCAGCCCTGCGGGAGGGACAGGGGCCGGTCGCACTGAAGCTTTCTTT. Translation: CASSPAGGTGAGRTEAFF.

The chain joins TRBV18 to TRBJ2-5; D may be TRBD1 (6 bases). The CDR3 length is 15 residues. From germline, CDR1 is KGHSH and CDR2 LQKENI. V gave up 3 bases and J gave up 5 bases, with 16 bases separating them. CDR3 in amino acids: CASSPQPGARETQYF. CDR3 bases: TGTGCCAGCTCACCGCAGCCAGGGGCGAGGGAGACCCAGTACTTC.

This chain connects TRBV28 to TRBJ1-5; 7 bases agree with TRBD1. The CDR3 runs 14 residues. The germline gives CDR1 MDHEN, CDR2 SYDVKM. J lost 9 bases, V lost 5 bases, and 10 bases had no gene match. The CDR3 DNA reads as TGTGCCAGCAGTCCCCGGACAGGAAGGGCGCCCCAGCATTTT. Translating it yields CASSPRTGRAPQHF. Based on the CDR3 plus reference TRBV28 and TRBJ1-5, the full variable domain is DVKVTQSSRYLVKRTGEKVFLECVQDMDHENMFWYRQDPGLGLRLIYFSYDVKMKEKGDIPEGYSVSREKKERFSLILESASTNQTSMYLCASSPRTGRAPQHFGDGTRLSIL.

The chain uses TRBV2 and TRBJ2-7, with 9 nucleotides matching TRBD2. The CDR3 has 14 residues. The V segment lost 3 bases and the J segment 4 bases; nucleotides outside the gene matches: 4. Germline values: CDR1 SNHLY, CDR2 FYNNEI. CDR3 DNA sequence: TGTGCCAGCAGTGACGGCCTAGCGGGATACGAGCAGTACTTC. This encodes CASSDGLAGYEQYF.

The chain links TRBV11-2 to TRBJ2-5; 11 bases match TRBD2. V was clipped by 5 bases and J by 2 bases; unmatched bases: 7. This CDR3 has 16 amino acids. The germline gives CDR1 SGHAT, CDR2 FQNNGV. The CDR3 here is CASSLGLADAQETQYF. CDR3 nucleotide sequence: TGTGCCAGCAGCCTGGGACTAGCGGACGCACAAGAGACCCAGTACTTC. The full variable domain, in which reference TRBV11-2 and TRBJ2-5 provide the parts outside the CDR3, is EAGVAQSPRYKIIEKRQSVAFWCNPISGHATLYWYQQILGQGPKLLIQFQNNGVVDDSQLPKDRFSAERLKGVDSTLKIQPAKLEDSAVYLCASSLGLADAQETQYFGPGTRLLVL.

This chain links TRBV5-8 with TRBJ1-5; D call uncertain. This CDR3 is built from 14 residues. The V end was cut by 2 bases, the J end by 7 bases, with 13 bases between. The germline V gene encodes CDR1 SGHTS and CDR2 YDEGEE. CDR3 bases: TGTGCCAGCAGCTTAGGGCGGACGGGGCAGCCCCAGCATTTT. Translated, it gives CASSLGRTGQPQHF.

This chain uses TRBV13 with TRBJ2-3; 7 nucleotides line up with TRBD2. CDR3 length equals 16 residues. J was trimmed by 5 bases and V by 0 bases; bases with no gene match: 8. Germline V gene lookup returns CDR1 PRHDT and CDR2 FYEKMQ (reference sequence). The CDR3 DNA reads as TGTGCCAGCAGCTTAGGCCCGGCGGGAGAACTAGATACGCAGTATTTT. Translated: CASSLGPAGELDTQYF.

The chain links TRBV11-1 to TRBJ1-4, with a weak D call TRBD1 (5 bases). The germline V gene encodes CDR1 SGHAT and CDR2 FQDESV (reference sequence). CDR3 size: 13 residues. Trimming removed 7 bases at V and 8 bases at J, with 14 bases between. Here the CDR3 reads CASTPDSSEKLFF. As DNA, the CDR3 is TGTGCCAGCACCCCCGACAGCTCCGAAAAACTGTTTTTT.

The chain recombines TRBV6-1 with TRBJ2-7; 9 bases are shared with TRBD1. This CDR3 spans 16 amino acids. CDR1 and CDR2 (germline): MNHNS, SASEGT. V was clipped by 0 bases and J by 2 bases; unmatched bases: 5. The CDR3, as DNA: TGTGCCAGCAGTGAAGCGGACAGGGGAGGGACCTACGAGCAGTACTTC. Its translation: CASSEADRGGTYEQYF.

For the CDR3, the DNA is TGTGCCAGCTCACCTCAACATTCCTCTGGGGCCAACGTCCTGACTTTC. Its protein is CASSPQHSSGANVLTF. The rearrangement uses TRBV18 and TRBJ2-6; D ambiguous. The V gene lost 3 bases and the J gene lost 0 bases, with 9 bases spanning the gap. This CDR3 has 16 residues. In germline, CDR1 is KGHSH, CDR2 LQKENI.